This T cell receptor (beta chain) was observed in a study of neurological immune-mediated disorders. The study's findings and limits: No CDR3 amino acid sequences recurred among expanded clones across subjects, suggesting private repertoires in all groups.

TCRdb passed the 5' RACE reads through MiXCR, listing each CDR3 protein once. The data hold over 35,000 distinct CDR3 sequences, with 3.5% to 4.5% observed a single time. The germline gives CDR1 SGHRS, CDR2 YFSETQ. The CDR3 spans 17 residues. The V gene end was trimmed by 2 bases and the J gene end by 4 bases; junction bases not matched to a gene: 8. This clonotype has more than one count but fewer than ten. Its matching antigen is unknown. What was sequenced was PBMCs. The origin of this receptor is a man younger than 45 with multiple sclerosis. J is TRBJ2-3 and V is TRBV5-1; TRBD1 matches at 12 bases. CDR3 sequence: CASSFIPGQGAADTQYF. The CDR3 DNA is TGCGCCAGCAGCTTCATACCGGGACAGGGGGCTGCAGATACGCAGTATTTT.